This T cell receptor (beta chain) originates from a study of blood T cells in healthy people across ages. General study results and limits: Researchers report that TCR beta diversity correlated strongly with naive T cell percentage. Getting older went along with TCR beta diversity per million T cells dropping roughly linearly. When set beside aged donors, long-lived donors presented more naive CD4+ cells and higher diversity.

The second PCR ran about 6 to 11 cycles with a sample-barcoded 5' primer and J-beta primers. TCRdb re-called the 5' RACE reads through MiXCR, storing one row per CDR3 protein. The table shows 1.5 million to 2 million distinct CDR3 sequences, with about 50% occurring only once. Each sample provided at least 5.5 micrograms of extracted total RNA. V shed 1 base, J shed 5 bases, and the junction held 7 bases outside the gene matches. The CDR3 sequence is 16 residues long. Germline CDR1 and CDR2: DFQATT and SNEGSKA (reference sequence). As regards this clonotype: Its antigen remains unknown.

The TCR comes from a woman between 35 and 50 years old in good health. The V call is TRBV20-1, the J call TRBJ2-3, with TRBD2 matching over 12 bases. Sequenced sample: blood. The CDR3, as DNA: TGCAGTGCTAGAGTCGCTAGCGGGGGGGCTCTAGATACGCAGTATTTT. It yields the protein CSARVASGGALDTQYF.